Below are 4 T cell receptor beta chains sequenced from a single sample in a study of blood T cell repertoires in COVID-19 (TCRdb year 2020). To prepare the library, the immunoSEQ multiplex PCR assay was applied. TCRdb obtained this table from immuneACCESS and retained in-frame rearrangements with V and J assigned. These tables miss some clones; where compared with another copy, unresolved V genes account for less than half of the shortfall, and the remainder is unexplained. Here the sample has around 31,000 clones; 91% occur a single time. Jointly, the top ten make up under 4.5% of the sample. The sequenced sample was peripheral blood. These receptor sequences come from a man in his 60s with acute or convalescent COVID-19.

The chain joins TRBV7-2 to TRBJ2-2, with a weak D call TRBD1 (6 bases). V was clipped by 4 bases and J by 4 bases, with 16 bases between them. This CDR3 has 16 amino acids. Germline CDR1 is SGHTA and CDR2 is FQGNSA. The CDR3 bases are TGTGCCAGCAGCTGGCGACAGGTTTTATCCACCGGGGAGCTGTTTTTT. Translating gives CASSWRQVLSTGELFF.

The genes are TRBV5-4 and TRBJ2-7; TRBD1 agrees at 9 bases. V gave up 4 bases and J gave up 6 bases; unmatched junction bases: 5. Germline-derived CDR1 and CDR2 are SGHNT and YYREEE (reference sequence). The CDR3 loop spans 13 amino acids. Written as DNA, the CDR3 is TGTGCCAGCAGCACCTGGACAGGGGCCGAGCAGTACTTC. Its protein product is CASSTWTGAEQYF.

This chain uses TRBV2 with TRBJ1-2; possibly TRBD1 for D (5 bases). From germline, CDR1 is SNHLY and CDR2 FYNNEI. The CDR3 sequence is 14 residues long. The ends were cut back, 6 bases at V and 8 bases at J, with 19 bases in the middle. The CDR3 DNA follows: TGTGCCAGCAGCGAATGGGACGCGGGGTTCGGCTACACCTTC. It encodes CASSEWDAGFGYTF. Drawing the rest from reference TRBV2 and TRBJ1-2, the complete variable domain is EPEVTQTPSHQVTQMGQEVILRCVPISNHLYFYWYRQILGQKVEFLVSFYNNEISEKSEIFDDQFSVERPDGSNFTLKIRSTKLEDSAMYFCASSEWDAGFGYTFGSGTRLTVV.

The sample holds one count of this clone. The rearrangement uses TRBV9 and TRBJ1-3; TRBD1 might be the D (5 bases). There are 15 residues in the CDR3. V lost 0 bases and J lost 5, with 12 bases in between. Germline CDR1 reads SGDLS; CDR2 reads YYNGEE. This CDR3 reads CASSVAPDTRNTIYF. The CDR3 bases are TGTGCCAGCAGCGTAGCCCCGGACACTCGAAACACCATATATTTT.